This TCR beta chain was observed in a study of blood T cell repertoires in COVID-19. Study details: The study drew acute and convalescent COVID-19 samples from the United States, Italy and Spain. In each case, the material was cDNA or gDNA derived from T cells, B-cell-depleted T cells, or PBMCs.

The authors' processing: Counts of nucleated cells, estimated from reference gene primer amplification, were obtained. Only in-frame clones appear in the TCRdb table, and some are missing; sequencing was by immunoSEQ multiplex PCR. V and J calls and clone size come straight from that table; D and trimming were deduced from the DNA. The data contain some 150,000 clones, around nine tenths of them singletons. Trimming cost V 0 bases and J 5 bases; bases outside gene matches: 9. Germline lookup yields CDR1 SGHNT and CDR2 YYREEE (reference sequence). This CDR3 has 16 residues. Material for sequencing was peripheral blood. The source is a man younger than 35 with active or convalescent COVID-19. The rearrangement links TRBV5-4 to TRBJ2-5, with TRBD2 matching over 8 bases. CDR3 bases: TGTGCCAGCAGCTTGGTAACGGGAGGGAAGTCGGAGACCCAGTACTTC. Amino acids: CASSLVTGGKSETQYF.